Reported below is one T cell receptor (beta chain). The antigen is undetermined. TCRdb redid the calling of the RT-PCR reads with MiXCR, one entry per CDR3 protein. The data contain about 620,000 distinct CDR3 sequences, approximately 12% of them singletons. The source of the sample is a study of response to subunit inactivated influenza vaccine. V lost 0 bases to trimming and J lost 0 bases, with 10 bases between them. Germline V lookup: CDR1 SGDLS, CDR2 YYNGEE. The CDR3 has 15 residues. Whole-study results and caveats: Authors suggested few new T cells are recruited by each seasonal influenza vaccination.

This clonotype originated in a man aged 50 to 60 who received an inactivated influenza vaccine. The source was PBMCs from blood, collected on the day of vaccination. The chain is built from TRBV9 and TRBJ2-7; TRBD2 is a possible D gene (5 bases). CDR3 sequence (DNA): TGTGCCAGCAGCGTAGGCCGGGGATACTCCTACGAGCAGTACTTC. Translating it yields CASSVGRGYSYEQYF.